This TCR beta chain was retrieved from a study of blood T cell repertoires in COVID-19. The wider study: Whether acute or convalescent, the COVID-19 samples came from the United States, Italy and Spain. T cells, B-cell-depleted T cells, or PBMCs provided the cDNA or gDNA that served as material.

Per the study methods: Estimates of nucleated cell counts were drawn from the amplification of reference gene primers. Assay used: immunoSEQ multiplex PCR; TCRdb lists only in-frame clones, some missing. V, J and clone size are those of that table, while D and trimming were read from the DNA. This sample has about 98,000 clones, with 82% found just once. The germline CDR1 and CDR2 sequences are SGHRS and YFSETQ. The CDR3 loop spans 14 amino acids. Trimming removed 4 bases at V and 5 bases at J, with 15 bases between. The chain uses TRBV5-1 and TRBJ2-5; D is undetermined. The receptor's source is a man between 65 and 80 years old with active or convalescent COVID-19. Specimen: peripheral blood. The CDR3 is CASSPAPRAETQYF. CDR3 bases: TGCGCCAGCAGCCCTGCACCCCGCGCGGAGACCCAGTACTTC.